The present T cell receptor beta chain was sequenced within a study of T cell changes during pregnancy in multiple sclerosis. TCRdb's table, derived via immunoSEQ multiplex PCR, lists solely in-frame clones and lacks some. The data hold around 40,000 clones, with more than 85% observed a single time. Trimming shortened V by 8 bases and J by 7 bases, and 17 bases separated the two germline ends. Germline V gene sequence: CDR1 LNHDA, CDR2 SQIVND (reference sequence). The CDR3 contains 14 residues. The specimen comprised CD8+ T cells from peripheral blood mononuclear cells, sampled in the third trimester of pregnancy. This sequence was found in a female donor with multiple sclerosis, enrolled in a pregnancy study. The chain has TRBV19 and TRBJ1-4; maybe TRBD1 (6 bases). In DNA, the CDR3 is TGTGCCAGTGCTCGGGGGGCCCATAGTGAAAAACTGTTTTTT. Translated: CASARGAHSEKLFF.